This record concerns one TCR beta chain sequence. Following extraction, RNA underwent reverse transcription to cDNA, which served as the sequencing template. Assay used: immunoSEQ multiplex PCR; TCRdb lists only in-frame clones, some missing. The table records about 190,000 clones, around 60% of them present only once. The data belong to a study of CD8+ T cells in alopecia areata. Treatment noted: oral pan-JAK inhibitor, 5-10 mg twice daily. V shed 5 bases and J shed 5 bases, with 15 bases lying between them. CDR3 length equals 14 residues. Germline CDR1 SEHNR, CDR2 FQNEAQ (reference sequence). The material sequenced was CD4+ T cells sorted from blood, taken at week 4, from a patient treated with tofacitinib. This clonotype was obtained from a human donor with alopecia areata. The chain links TRBV7-9 to TRBJ2-5; D gene ambiguous. The CDR3 bases are TGTGCCAGCAGCCCTTTGGTGGAGTCGGAGACCCAGTACTTC. Amino acids: CASSPLVESETQYF. Combining the CDR3 with reference TRBV7-9 and TRBJ2-5 gives the whole variable domain DTGVSQNPRHKITKRGQNVTFRCDPISEHNRLYWYRQTLGQGPEFLTYFQNEAQLEKSRLLSDRFSAERPKGSFSTLEIQRTEQGDSAMYLCASSPLVESETQYFGPGTRLLVL.